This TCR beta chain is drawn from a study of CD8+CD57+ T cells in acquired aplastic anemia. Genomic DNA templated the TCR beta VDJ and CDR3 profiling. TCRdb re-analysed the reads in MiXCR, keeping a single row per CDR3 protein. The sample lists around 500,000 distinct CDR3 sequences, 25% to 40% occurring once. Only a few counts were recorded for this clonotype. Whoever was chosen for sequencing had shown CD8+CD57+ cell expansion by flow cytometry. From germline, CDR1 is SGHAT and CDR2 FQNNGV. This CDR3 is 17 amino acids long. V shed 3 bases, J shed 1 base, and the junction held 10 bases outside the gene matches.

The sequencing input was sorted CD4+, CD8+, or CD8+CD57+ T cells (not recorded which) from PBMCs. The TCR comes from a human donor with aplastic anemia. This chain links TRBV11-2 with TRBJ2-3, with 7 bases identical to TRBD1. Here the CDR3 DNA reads TGTGCCAGCAGCTTCGTCGACACAGGGGACCGCACAGATACGCAGTATTTT. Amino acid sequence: CASSFVDTGDRTDTQYF. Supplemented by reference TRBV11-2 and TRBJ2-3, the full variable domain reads EAGVAQSPRYKIIEKRQSVAFWCNPISGHATLYWYQQILGQGPKLLIQFQNNGVVDDSQLPKDRFSAERLKGVDSTLKIQPAKLEDSAVYLCASSFVDTGDRTDTQYFGPGTRLTVL.